What follows are 18 T cell receptor beta chains derived from one specimen sequenced in a study of regulatory T cells in long-lasting Graves disease. CDR3-region Arm-PCR and iRepertoire HTBI primers produced the TCR beta libraries. TCRdb independently ran MiXCR on the multiplex PCR reads; one entry per CDR3 protein. The sample shows some 370,000 distinct CDR3 sequences, 12% of them seen only once. Time point defined: newly diagnosed GD, antithyroid drugs for less than 3 months. The TCR library was prepared using RNA isolated from PBMCs. The same data also went into a second study, on T cells in Graves' hyperthyroidism and ophthalmopathy.

Material: peripheral blood mononuclear cells (PBMCs), obtained at new diagnosis, from a patient treated with antithyroid drugs. The receptors were gathered from a woman between 18 and 29 years old with Graves disease.

This clonotype was found a few times. The V gene is TRBV18, the J gene TRBJ1-1; no clear D. Trimming removed 0 bases from V and 1 base from J, with 9 bases in between. The CDR3 spans 15 residues. Looked up from germline, CDR1 is KGHSH and CDR2 is LQKENI. CDR3 DNA: TGTGCCAGCTCACCACCGCACAGCGGGAACACTGAAGCTTTCTTT. Translation gives CASSPPHSGNTEAFF.

This clonotype came up many times. The V gene is TRBV6-1, the J gene TRBJ2-5; D remains unclear. The CDR3 has 16 residues. The germline V gene has CDR1 MNHNS and CDR2 SASEGT. Between the trimmed V and J ends, which lost 5 bases and 2 bases, there was a span of 18 bases. Written as DNA, the CDR3 is TGTGCCAGCAGTCAAGGGCTTTGGAGAACGCAAGAGACCCAGTACTTC. This gives the protein CASSQGLWRTQETQYF.

CDR3 amino acids: CASSLASESSYNEQFF. The CDR3 bases are TGTGCCAGCAGTTTAGCTTCGGAAAGCTCCTACAATGAGCAGTTCTTC. The rearrangement links TRBV12-3 or TRBV12-4 to TRBJ2-1; D remains unclear. Trimming stripped 0 bases from V and 0 bases from J, with 9 bases between. This CDR3 has 16 residues.

A note on this clonotype: This sequence may be a read error, since a much larger clone differs from it by one base. The CDR3 DNA sequence: TGTGCCAGCAGCTTTAGGGATACGTCTATCGCTGAAGCTTTCTTT. Translated, it gives CASSFRDTSIAEAFF. The chain joins TRBV11-1 to TRBJ1-1; no firm D call. V was trimmed by 3 bases and J by 6 bases, leaving 17 bases between them. This CDR3 region has 15 residues. CDR1 is SGHAT and CDR2 is FQDESV in the germline V gene (reference sequence).

Many counts were recorded for this clonotype. The chain joins TRBV7-9 to TRBJ2-1; 11 bases align to TRBD2. V was clipped by 5 bases and J by 4 bases; unmatched bases: 7. The V gene's germline CDR1 is SEHNR and CDR2 FQNEAQ (reference sequence). This CDR3 spans 16 amino acids. CDR3 protein: CASSAGLAVRYNEQFF. In nucleotides, the CDR3 is TGTGCCAGCAGCGCGGGACTAGCGGTAAGATACAATGAGCAGTTCTTC. The complete variable domain, with remaining parts taken from reference TRBV7-9 and TRBJ2-1, reads DTGVSQNPRHKITKRGQNVTFRCDPISEHNRLYWYRQTLGQGPEFLTYFQNEAQLEKSRLLSDRFSAERPKGSFSTLEIQRTEQGDSAMYLCASSAGLAVRYNEQFFGPGTRLTVL.

This clonotype was seen a few times. A read error may explain this, as a much larger clone is one base away. The J gene is TRBJ2-1, the V gene TRBV12-3 or TRBV12-4; D is ambiguous. Matching the DNA end better, TRBJ2-5 makes the J call doubtful. The CDR3 extends over 14 amino acids. The CDR3 protein is CANTPQVAGETQYF. The CDR3 nucleotides are TGTGCCAACACCCCTCAGGTGGCCGGAGAGACCCAGTACTTC.

This clonotype came up once. This may be a read error, as it is one base from a much larger clone. The conserved closing phenylalanine or tryptophan is absent in this CDR3, likely reflecting a read error. The chain joins TRBV20-1 to TRBJ1-5; D gene ambiguous. The CDR3 sequence is 13 residues long. Per the germline V gene, CDR1 is DFQATT and CDR2 is SNEGSKA (reference sequence). V was trimmed by 3 bases and J by 9 bases, leaving 15 bases between them. This chain's CDR3 is CSARAAGSRPQHL. The CDR3 DNA reads TGCAGTGCTAGGGCCGCGGGGAGCCGGCCCCAGCATCTT.

This clonotype was picked up a small number of times. This chain uses TRBV4-3 with TRBJ2-7; D perhaps matches TRBD1 (6 bases). V lost 1 base, J lost 0 bases, and 16 bases lay in between. Germline V gene data show CDR1 as LGHNA and CDR2 as YSLEER. The CDR3 loop spans 17 amino acids. The CDR3 protein is CASSQVLDSDYSYEQYF. The CDR3 DNA follows: TGCGCCAGCAGCCAAGTACTGGACAGCGATTACTCCTACGAGCAGTACTTC.

This clonotype was counted many times. The rearrangement uses TRBV7-9 and TRBJ2-7, with D unresolved. From germline, CDR1 is SEHNR and CDR2 FQNEAQ (reference sequence). Trimming pared 2 bases from V and 2 bases from J, leaving 13 bases between. The CDR3 sequence is 15 residues long. This CDR3 is CASSLPRPPTYEQYF. In DNA, the CDR3 is TGTGCCAGCAGCTTACCTCGCCCACCTACCTACGAGCAGTACTTC.

This clonotype was seen at least ten times. J is TRBJ2-7 and V is TRBV18; D might be TRBD1 or TRBD2, each matching 5 bases. Trimming removed 4 bases from V and 0 bases from J, with 10 bases in between. CDR3 length equals 14 residues. Per the germline V gene, CDR1 is KGHSH and CDR2 is LQKENI. The CDR3 coding sequence is TGTGCCAGCTCACACGGGACGTCCTCCTACGAGCAGTACTTC. As protein: CASSHGTSSYEQYF.

This rearrangement joins TRBV12-3 or TRBV12-4 to TRBJ1-3; D is ambiguous. Trimming removed 4 bases at V and 4 bases at J, with 8 bases between. This CDR3 spans 13 amino acids. The CDR3, as DNA: TGTGCCAGCAGTTCTCCGAACGGAAACACCATATATTTT. Amino acids: CASSSPNGNTIYF.

This clonotype was observed many times. The V and J genes are TRBV29-1 and TRBJ2-1; 11 bases line up with TRBD2. The germline CDR1 and CDR2 sequences are SQVTM and ANQGSEA. CDR3 length: 14 amino acids. V lost 1 base and J lost 10; bases outside the gene matches: 6. The CDR3 coding sequence is TGCAGCGTTGAAGGGGGACTAGCGGCAGGCGAGCAGTTCTTC. It codes for CSVEGGLAAGEQFF.

This clonotype was detected many times. The rearrangement joins TRBV20-1 to TRBJ2-7; 12 bases align to TRBD2. V shed 0 bases and J 2 bases; nucleotides not matched to a gene: 14. This CDR3 is 19 amino acids long. Germline V CDR1 and CDR2: DFQATT, SNEGSKA (reference sequence). The CDR3 DNA reads TGCAGTGCTAGAGATCAATTGGGGCTAGCGGGAGGGATACCCTACGAGCAGTACTTC. Its translation is CSARDQLGLAGGIPYEQYF.

This clonotype has at least ten counts. This chain uses TRBV28 with TRBJ2-6; no reliable D call. V lost 1 base to trimming and J lost 0 bases, with 10 bases between them. The CDR3 length is 17 residues. The V gene's germline CDR1 is MDHEN and CDR2 SYDVKM. CDR3 coding DNA: TGTGCCAGCAGTTTATCGTACGGAAACTCTGGGGCCAACGTCCTGACTTTC. Translation: CASSLSYGNSGANVLTF.

This clonotype has a count of ten or more. The V gene is TRBV12-3 or TRBV12-4, the J gene TRBJ2-3, with 9 bases fitting TRBD1. V lost 4 bases and J lost 0; bases outside the gene matches: 2. The CDR3 consists of 15 residues. Here the CDR3 DNA reads TGTGCCAGCAGTTACGGACAGGGGAGCACAGATACGCAGTATTTT. Its translation: CASSYGQGSTDTQYF.

This clonotype showed up many times. J is TRBJ2-5 and V is TRBV7-6; 7 bases agree with TRBD1. Germline CDR1 reads SGHVS; CDR2 reads FNYEAQ. The CDR3 sequence is 13 residues long. V lost 11 bases, J lost 2 bases, and 8 bases stayed unmatched. CDR3 bases: TGTGCCGTAGAGGGGGCCTTGCAAGAGACCCAGTACTTC. Protein sequence: CAVEGALQETQYF.

V usage is TRBV29-1 and J usage is TRBJ1-2; TRBD1 is a possible D gene (5 bases). Per the germline V gene, CDR1 is SQVTM and CDR2 is ANQGSEA. CDR3 length equals 14 residues. V lost 7 bases, J lost 0 bases, and 15 bases lay in between. CDR3 coding DNA: TGCAGCGCTCCAACGGGGGACCCTAACTATGGCTACACCTTC. This encodes CSAPTGDPNYGYTF.

This clonotype was observed a handful of times. The V and J genes are TRBV24-1 and TRBJ2-7, with 9 nucleotides matching TRBD2. With V trimmed by 5 bases and J by 0 bases, 4 bases remained unmatched. Looked up from germline, CDR1 is KGHDR and CDR2 is SFDVKD. This CDR3 is 15 amino acids long. This CDR3 reads CATSGLSGSSYEQYF. CDR3 DNA: TGTGCCACCAGTGGCCTTAGCGGGAGCTCCTACGAGCAGTACTTC.